Below are 22 T cell receptor beta chains sequenced from a single sample in a study of control samples from healthy donors and cancer patients. Some clones are missing from TCRdb's copy, which holds only in-frame ones; the method was immunoSEQ multiplex PCR. Of roughly 130,000 clones in the sample, roughly 92% were seen once. The source material was blood. These receptors were obtained from a young man in good health.

The chain is built from TRBV11-3 and TRBJ2-5, with TRBD2 matching 9 bases. With 1 base clipped from V and 2 bases from J, the junction kept 2 bases outside the gene matches. Germline V gene sequence: CDR1 SGHNT, CDR2 YENEEA. This CDR3 comprises 15 residues. The chain's CDR3 is CASSLGLAEQETQYF. For the CDR3, the DNA is TGTGCCAGCAGCTTAGGACTAGCGGAACAAGAGACCCAGTACTTC. Full variable domain (outside the CDR3, taken from reference TRBV11-3 and TRBJ2-5): EAGVVQSPRYKIIEKKQPVAFWCNPISGHNTLYWYLQNLGQGPELLIRYENEEAVDDSQLPKDRFSAERLKGVDSTLKIQPAELGDSAVYLCASSLGLAEQETQYFGPGTRLLVL.

This CDR3 is CASSRWGQGGDTEAFF. The CDR3 DNA reads as TGTGCCAGCAGCCGTTGGGGACAGGGTGGGGACACTGAAGCTTTCTTT. The V and J genes are TRBV7-9 and TRBJ1-1; 9 positions agree with TRBD1. The CDR3 runs 16 residues. V was pared by 5 bases and J by 3 bases, with 10 bases of the junction left unmatched. Germline V gives CDR1 SEHNR, CDR2 FQNEAQ (reference sequence).

The gene calls are TRBV6-5 and TRBJ1-5; D is ambiguous. Deletions cut 5 bases from V and 4 bases from J, with 6 bases between. CDR1 is MNHEY and CDR2 is SVGAGI in the germline V gene. This CDR3 is built from 12 residues. The CDR3 nucleotides are TGTGCCAGCAGTCGACCGAATCAGCCCCAGCATTTT. It yields the protein CASSRPNQPQHF.

CDR3 residues: CASSLLGFNYGYTF. The CDR3 DNA reads TGTGCCAGCAGCTTATTAGGTTTTAACTATGGCTACACCTTC. V is TRBV7-2 and J is TRBJ1-2, with D uncertain. The V gene's germline CDR1 is SGHTA and CDR2 FQGNSA. The CDR3 has 14 residues. The V and J ends lost 2 bases and 1 base respectively, with 8 bases between them.

This chain links TRBV27 with TRBJ1-2; a weak D match, TRBD1 (6 bases). From germline, CDR1 is MNHEY and CDR2 SMNVEV (reference sequence). The length of the CDR3 is 16 residues. Trimming cost V 3 bases and J 8 bases, with 22 bases left between them. CDR3 DNA sequence: TGTGCCAGCAGTTTCCACAGGGCCCGGGGGAGTGGAGGCTACACCTTC. Protein product: CASSFHRARGSGGYTF.

V usage is TRBV4-3 and J usage is TRBJ2-1; 10 nucleotides agree with TRBD2. There are 16 residues in the CDR3. Looked up from germline, CDR1 is LGHNA and CDR2 is YSLEER. The V and J ends lost 4 bases and 8 bases, in that order; junction bases with no gene match: 11. The DNA of the CDR3 is TGCGCCAGCAGCCTCCGTATAGCGGGAGGTCTAGATGAGCAGTTCTTC. This gives the protein CASSLRIAGGLDEQFF.

This CDR3 is CASTTTSSGYTF. The CDR3 DNA is TGTGCCAGCACGACCACATCCTCTGGCTACACCTTC. The J gene is TRBJ1-2, the V gene TRBV6-6; D is unresolved. CDR1 is MNHNY, CDR2 SVGAGI, per germline (reference sequence). CDR3 length equals 12 residues. V gave up 7 bases and J gave up 7 bases, with 13 bases separating them.

The CDR3 bases are TGTGCCAGCAGTTACAAGGGAAACTATGGCTACACCTTC. Translating gives CASSYKGNYGYTF. This sequence joins TRBV6-5 and TRBJ1-2, with D hard to call. Germline V gives CDR1 MNHEY, CDR2 SVGAGI. Trimming cost V 2 bases and J 2 bases, with 6 bases left between them. CDR3 size: 13 residues.

The chain has TRBV24-1 and TRBJ2-1; 8 positions match TRBD1. CDR3 length: 15 amino acids. Germline CDR1 reads KGHDR; CDR2 reads SFDVKD. The V and J ends lost 9 bases and 9 bases, in that order; junction bases with no gene match: 15. The CDR3 protein is CATRPGRGRLGEQFF. For the CDR3, the DNA is TGTGCCACCCGACCCGGCAGGGGGCGACTGGGTGAGCAGTTCTTC.

This chain uses TRBV10-3 with TRBJ2-1, with 10 bases lining up with TRBD2. CDR1 is ENHRY, CDR2 SYGVKD, per germline. This CDR3 is built from 14 residues. Losses at the gene ends were 5 bases for V and 8 bases for J; bases not matched to a gene: 6. The CDR3 region is CAISLAGEGYEQFF. In DNA form, the CDR3 reads TGTGCCATCAGTCTAGCGGGAGAAGGGTATGAGCAGTTCTTC.

The rearrangement joins TRBV28 to TRBJ2-5; 13 bases map to TRBD2. The CDR3 sequence is 16 residues long. V was pared by 5 bases and J by 5 bases, with 8 bases of the junction left unmatched. Germline V lookup: CDR1 MDHEN, CDR2 SYDVKM. CDR3 in DNA: TGTGCCAGCAGTCGAAAAGGACTAGCGGGAGTGGAGACCCAGTACTTC. Its protein is CASSRKGLAGVETQYF.

The rearrangement uses TRBV19 and TRBJ1-5; TRBD1 agrees at 8 bases. The CDR3 covers 15 residues. Germline V gene sequence: CDR1 LNHDA, CDR2 SQIVND (reference sequence). The V gene end was trimmed by 5 bases and the J gene end by 6 bases; junction bases not matched to a gene: 9. This chain's CDR3 is CASSGSTGVFQPQHF. Written as DNA, the CDR3 is TGTGCCAGTAGTGGCTCGACAGGGGTGTTTCAGCCCCAGCATTTT.

This chain connects TRBV6-4 to TRBJ2-4; 10 nucleotides align to TRBD1. The V gene end was trimmed by 5 bases and the J gene end by 8 bases; junction bases not matched to a gene: 6. Germline lookup yields CDR1 MRHNA and CDR2 SNTAGT. CDR3 size: 14 residues. CDR3 sequence: CASSPGQGIDIQYF. The CDR3 nucleotides are TGTGCCAGCAGTCCGGGACAGGGGATTGACATTCAGTACTTC.

J is TRBJ1-1 and V is TRBV5-7; D perhaps matches TRBD1 (6 bases). TRBV5-7 is placed among ORFs of uncertain function. The CDR3 has 13 residues. Between the trimmed V and J ends, which lost 5 bases and 7 bases, there was a span of 15 bases. CDR3 sequence (DNA): TGTGCCAGCAGGGCAGAGCCGGACAGTGAAGCTTTCTTT. The encoded protein is CASRAEPDSEAFF.

The genes are TRBV30 and TRBJ2-2; D remains unclear. V was cut by 0 bases and J by 3 bases, with 11 bases left in between. CDR1 GTSNPN and CDR2 SVGIG come from the germline V gene (reference sequence). The CDR3 loop spans 15 amino acids. The CDR3 nucleotides read TGTGCCTGGAGTGTATTGACAAGGGACACCGGGGAGCTGTTTTTT. Translating gives CAWSVLTRDTGELFF.

This chain connects TRBV6-5 to TRBJ1-1, with 9 positions matching TRBD1. The V gene end was trimmed by 7 bases and the J gene end by 10 bases; junction bases not matched to a gene: 7. This CDR3 spans 12 amino acids. The germline gives CDR1 MNHEY, CDR2 SVGAGI. The CDR3, as DNA: TGTGCCAGCAAATCTAGACAGGGGGGAGCTTTCTTT. Amino acid sequence: CASKSRQGGAFF.

The genes are TRBV2 and TRBJ2-3; D might be TRBD2 (6 bases). The CDR3 runs to 12 residues. Germline loops: CDR1 SNHLY, CDR2 FYNNEI. The V end lost 8 bases, the J end lost 6 bases, and 12 bases lay between the germline ends. The CDR3 nucleotides read TGTGCCAGCGGCCAAGGAGGGGATACGCAGTATTTT. Encoded protein: CASGQGGDTQYF.

The genes are TRBV5-4 and TRBJ2-2; 14 bases are a match to TRBD2. The germline V gene encodes CDR1 SGHNT and CDR2 YYREEE (reference sequence). V shed 4 bases, J shed 7 bases, and the junction held 9 bases outside the gene matches. CDR3 length equals 17 residues. The CDR3 protein is CASSPTSGRALVGELFF. As DNA, the CDR3 is TGTGCCAGCAGCCCGACTAGCGGGAGGGCCTTGGTCGGGGAGCTGTTTTTT.

J is TRBJ2-5 and V is TRBV4-1; D is possibly TRBD2 (5 bases). The CDR3 runs to 16 residues. V shed 2 bases and J shed 3 bases, with 16 bases lying between them. Germline loops: CDR1 MGHRA, CDR2 YSYEKL. CDR3 in DNA: TGCGCCAGCAGCCAACCCCGGGAACGAAACAAAGAGACCCAGTACTTC. Amino acid sequence: CASSQPRERNKETQYF.

The chain links TRBV4-2 to TRBJ2-1; D possibly corresponds to TRBD2 (6 bases). Germline V gene lookup returns CDR1 LGHNA and CDR2 YNFKEQ. The CDR3 is 13 residues long. V was shortened by 1 base and J by 10 bases, with 11 bases between the two germline ends. The CDR3 is CASSQGLVSEQFF. The CDR3 nucleotides read TGTGCCAGCAGCCAAGGACTAGTCTCCGAGCAGTTCTTC.

The gene calls are TRBV28 and TRBJ1-2; weak D call: TRBD1 (5 bases). The ends were cut back, 6 bases at V and 0 bases at J, with 23 bases in the middle. This CDR3 has 18 residues. The germline V gene encodes CDR1 MDHEN and CDR2 SYDVKM. CDR3 loop: CASSPGPPATTTNYGYTF. The CDR3, as DNA: TGTGCCAGCAGCCCAGGGCCACCCGCTACTACAACTAACTATGGCTACACCTTC.

The chain couples TRBV24-1 to TRBJ2-7, with D maybe TRBD1 (6 bases). The length of the CDR3 is 14 residues. Germline V lookup: CDR1 KGHDR, CDR2 SFDVKD. Trimming took off 12 bases at V and 2 bases at J, with 19 bases between the two ends. This CDR3 is CALKQGVEPYEQYF. The CDR3 bases are TGTGCCTTGAAACAGGGTGTGGAGCCCTACGAGCAGTACTTC.